The entry below describes one TCR beta chain. Antigen: not known. This entry is derived from a study of T cell responses to AZD1222 COVID-19 vaccine. Regarding the study as a whole: There were mostly white British donors and more females than males, and clonal diversity was possibly underestimated. The peak T cell response came first, and repertoires were sampled only after it.

Data came from immunoSEQ multiplex PCR; TCRdb stores just in-frame clones and leaves some out. The repertoire holds about 17,000 clones, around four fifths seen once, with approximately 15% in the top ten. The sequence was obtained from an adult who received the AZD1222 COVID-19 vaccine. This sample comprised peripheral blood, obtained 28 days after the second AZD1222 dose.

The CDR3 protein is CAWSPGQETQYF. The CDR3 DNA reads as TGTGCCTGGAGTCCGGGGCAAGAGACCCAGTACTTC. The gene calls are TRBV30 and TRBJ2-5, with D possibly matching TRBD2 (5 bases). V was trimmed by 2 bases and J by 2 bases, leaving 6 bases between them. CDR3 length: 12 amino acids. Germline values: CDR1 GTSNPN, CDR2 SVGIG (reference sequence).